These 9 T cell receptor beta chains came from one sample sequenced in a study of glioma-infiltrating T cells after dendritic cell vaccination. Assay: immunoSEQ multiplex PCR; the TCRdb copy retains only in-frame clones and omits some. Of approximately 91,000 clones detected, roughly four fifths appear once; the ten largest clones hold roughly 2.1%. Regarding time point: after dendritic cell vaccination, including at tumor progression/relapse. This specimen was blood, taken after dendritic cell vaccination. Receptors were obtained from a human donor with glioblastoma.

The J gene is TRBJ1-2, the V gene TRBV6-1, with TRBD1 matching over 7 bases. J lost 3 bases, V lost 2 bases, and 3 bases had no gene match. Germline-derived CDR1 and CDR2 are MNHNS and SASEGT. The CDR3 has 14 amino acids. The CDR3 bases are TGTGCCAGCAGTGAAAAGGGGGCGGACTATGGCTACACCTTC. It encodes CASSEKGADYGYTF.

The chain joins TRBV5-4 to TRBJ2-1; TRBD2 aligns across 12 bases. The length of the CDR3 is 14 residues. Trimming removed 2 bases from V and 6 bases from J; junction bases left unmatched: 0. CDR1 and CDR2 from the germline V gene are SGHNT and YYREEE (reference sequence). The CDR3 sequence: CASSLLAGGNEQFF. In DNA, the CDR3 is TGTGCCAGCAGCTTACTAGCGGGGGGCAATGAGCAGTTCTTC.

The chain has TRBV4-1 and TRBJ2-5, with TRBD1 matching 8 bases. V was pared by 2 bases and J by 5 bases, with 4 bases of the junction left unmatched. This CDR3 has 14 residues. CDR1 is MGHRA, CDR2 YSYEKL, per germline. The CDR3 nucleotides are TGCGCCAGCAGCCAACAGGGGGCGAGGGAGACCCAGTACTTC. Its translation is CASSQQGARETQYF.

This sequence joins TRBV10-3 and TRBJ2-3; 7 bases are shared with TRBD1. The CDR3 has 13 amino acids. Germline V gives CDR1 ENHRY, CDR2 SYGVKD. J lost 6 bases, V lost 7 bases, and 7 bases had no gene match. The CDR3 loop reads CAINPTGTDTQYF. DNA of the CDR3: TGTGCCATCAATCCGACAGGGACCGATACGCAGTATTTT.

The V and J genes are TRBV28 and TRBJ1-2; D uncertain. V lost 6 bases and J lost 3, with 20 bases in between. The CDR3 contains 16 residues. Per germline, CDR1 MDHEN and CDR2 SYDVKM. This CDR3 is CASRPGDRTVYYGYTF. Written as DNA, the CDR3 is TGTGCCAGCAGACCCGGGGATAGGACGGTATACTATGGCTACACCTTC.

For this clone: In the same sample, other DNA sequences code for this CDR3. This chain uses TRBV5-1 with TRBJ2-5, with 11 bases identical to TRBD2. V dropped 2 bases and J dropped 5; count of bases not matched to a gene: 8. The V gene's germline CDR1 is SGHRS and CDR2 YFSETQ. CDR3 size: 16 residues. This chain's CDR3 is CASSLGLLAGGETQYF. The CDR3 region has the DNA TGCGCCAGCAGCTTAGGCTTGTTAGCGGGAGGGGAGACCCAGTACTTC.

The chain combines TRBV6-4 with TRBJ1-2; D is unclear. Trimming removed 0 bases at V and 4 bases at J, with 12 bases between. The germline gives CDR1 MRHNA, CDR2 SNTAGT. The CDR3 sequence is 15 residues long. The CDR3 reads CASSDSGRSAYGYTF. DNA for the CDR3: TGTGCCAGCAGTGACTCGGGCAGGTCAGCCTATGGCTACACCTTC.

This chain links TRBV5-1 with TRBJ2-5; 15 bases align to TRBD2. Looked up from germline, CDR1 is SGHRS and CDR2 is YFSETQ. Germline trimming cut 4 bases from V and 4 bases from J; bases unmatched to any gene: 17. The length of the CDR3 is 20 residues. CDR3 bases: TGCGCCAGCAGCCTCCGAGGACTAGCGGGGGGGCCCGGGGAGAGAGAGACCCAGTACTTC. It yields the protein CASSLRGLAGGPGERETQYF. Drawing the rest from reference TRBV5-1 and TRBJ2-5, the complete variable domain is KAGVTQTPRYLIKTRGQQVTLSCSPISGHRSVSWYQQTPGQGLQFLFEYFSETQRNKGNFPGRFSGRQFSNSRSEMNVSTLELGDSALYLCASSLRGLAGGPGERETQYFGPGTRLLVL.

CDR3 nucleotide sequence: TGTGCCAGCAGTGAGCCCGGACAGGGGTTGCAGCCCCAGCATTTT. This gives the protein CASSEPGQGLQPQHF. V is TRBV2 and J is TRBJ1-5, with TRBD1 identical over 9 bases. The germline CDR1 and CDR2 sequences are SNHLY and FYNNEI. The CDR3 has 15 residues. The V segment lost 3 bases and the J segment 7 bases; nucleotides outside the gene matches: 7.